Shown below are 16 T cell receptor beta chains from a single sample sequenced in a study of human T cells and chemical hapten exposure. In the library, unique molecular identifiers were attached to individual cDNA molecules. TCRdb passed the reads through MiXCR, listing each CDR3 protein once. The top ten hold 1.4% of the sample, which has about 120,000 distinct CDR3 sequences, approximately 9.3% seen once. Total RNA came from unfractionated whole blood. Sequencing was carried out using whole blood. The receptors shown here come from a human donor in good health. Some clones in this sample may be carry-over from other donors' samples.

The rearrangement joins TRBV7-9 to TRBJ1-5, with D unresolved. V was shortened by 2 bases and J by 6 bases, with 8 bases between the two germline ends. CDR1 and CDR2 from the germline V gene are SEHNR and FQNEAQ (reference sequence). The CDR3 length is 13 residues. CDR3 in DNA: TGTGCCAGCAGCTTAACGGGAGCTCAGCCCCAGCATTTT. Its translation: CASSLTGAQPQHF.

This clonotype was seen only a few times. V is TRBV25-1 and J is TRBJ2-7; no definite D call. Trimming took off 3 bases at V and 6 bases at J, with 12 bases between the two ends. CDR3 length: 13 residues. Germline V CDR1 and CDR2: MGHDK, SYGVNS. Written as DNA, the CDR3 is TGTGCCAGCAGTGATCGACTGGCTGGCGAGCAGTACTTC. Translating gives CASSDRLAGEQYF.

The chain joins TRBV19 to TRBJ1-2; possible D gene TRBD1, 5 bases. CDR3 size: 16 residues. Germline V lookup: CDR1 LNHDA, CDR2 SQIVND (reference sequence). V lost 4 bases and J lost 3, with 18 bases in between. This chain's CDR3 is CASSTRLDSFDYGYTF. The DNA of the CDR3 is TGTGCCAGTAGTACCCGTTTAGACAGCTTCGACTATGGCTACACCTTC. The full variable domain, rest sourced from reference TRBV19 and TRBJ1-2, is DGGITQSPKYLFRKEGQNVTLSCEQNLNHDAMYWYRQDPGQGLRLIYYSQIVNDFQKGDIAEGYSVSREKKESFPLTVTSAQKNPTAFYLCASSTRLDSFDYGYTFGSGTRLTVV.

This clonotype showed up just a few times. The chain links TRBV5-1 to TRBJ2-7; no definite D call. The CDR3 is 13 amino acids. The germline gives CDR1 SGHRS, CDR2 YFSETQ. The germline V and J ends were trimmed by 6 bases and 6 bases, with 16 bases remaining between them. The CDR3 DNA sequence: TGCGCCAGCAACCCCGGCCCAGGCGTCGAGCAGTACTTC. Amino acids: CASNPGPGVEQYF.

The chain uses TRBV29-1 and TRBJ2-7; D is undetermined. This CDR3 comprises 12 residues. The germline V gene encodes CDR1 SQVTM and CDR2 ANQGSEA. Trimming cost V 1 base and J 5 bases, with 9 bases left between them. The CDR3 loop reads CSVEGLEHEQYF. The CDR3 coding sequence is TGCAGCGTTGAAGGCCTGGAACACGAGCAGTACTTC.

This clonotype has a handful of counts. The V call is TRBV20-1, the J call TRBJ1-1, with TRBD1 as a possible D gene (5 bases). Looked up from germline, CDR1 is DFQATT and CDR2 is SNEGSKA (reference sequence). The V and J ends lost 5 bases and 0 bases respectively, with 10 bases between them. The CDR3 consists of 13 residues. CDR3 DNA sequence: TGCAGTGCTGCGAGACAGATGAACACTGAAGCTTTCTTT. It translates to CSAARQMNTEAFF.

This clonotype was recorded many times. The rearrangement joins TRBV18 to TRBJ1-1; D perhaps matches TRBD1 (5 bases). The germline CDR1 and CDR2 sequences are KGHSH and LQKENI. Trimming removed 2 bases from V and 6 bases from J, with 13 bases in between. This CDR3 comprises 14 residues. The CDR3 DNA sequence: TGTGCCAGCTCACCAACGAATAGGGGCGCTGAAGCTTTCTTT. Its translation is CASSPTNRGAEAFF.

This clonotype was seen more than once but under ten times. The chain employs TRBV15 and TRBJ2-3; possibly TRBD2 for D (5 bases). Trimming stripped 0 bases from V and 4 bases from J, with 14 bases between. This CDR3 comprises 16 residues. The germline V gene encodes CDR1 LNHNV and CDR2 YYDKDF (reference sequence). Here the CDR3 reads CATSRDPLFGADTQYF. The CDR3 region has the DNA TGTGCCACCAGCAGAGATCCCCTTTTCGGGGCAGATACGCAGTATTTT.

J is TRBJ2-1 and V is TRBV4-2; 7 bases agree with TRBD2. Germline V gives CDR1 LGHNA, CDR2 YNFKEQ. V trimming: 4 bases; J trimming: 4 bases; junction bases outside the gene matches: 4. This CDR3 contains 14 residues. The CDR3 bases are TGTGCCAGCAGCCTTACGGGGGGTTACAATGAGCAGTTCTTC. This sequence encodes CASSLTGGYNEQFF.

This clonotype was seen at least ten times. The chain employs TRBV6-1 and TRBJ2-6, with D perhaps matching TRBD1 or TRBD2 (5 bases each). The V end lost 6 bases, the J end lost 1 base, and 10 bases lay between the germline ends. Germline CDR1 reads MNHNS; CDR2 reads SASEGT. The CDR3 is made up of 15 amino acids. CDR3 protein: CASRIGGSGANVLTF. In DNA, the CDR3 is TGTGCCAGCAGAATTGGGGGATCTGGGGCCAACGTCCTGACTTTC.

This chain uses TRBV7-9 with TRBJ2-7; D not certain. Trimming removed 7 bases from V and 5 bases from J, with 0 bases in between. The CDR3 is made up of 8 amino acids. Germline CDR1 SEHNR, CDR2 FQNEAQ (reference sequence). CDR3 nucleotides: TGTGCCAGCAACGAGCAGTACTTC. Protein: CASNEQYF.

Many counts were recorded for this clonotype. The genes are TRBV20-1 and TRBJ2-2; 8 positions agree with TRBD1. The CDR3 length is 15 residues. V was pared by 0 bases and J by 3 bases, with 3 bases of the junction left unmatched. Germline loops: CDR1 DFQATT, CDR2 SNEGSKA (reference sequence). Here the CDR3 DNA reads TGCAGTGCTAGAGAACCGGGACAGGACACCGGGGAGCTGTTTTTT. This gives the protein CSAREPGQDTGELFF.

The table lists this clonotype with many counts. This chain uses TRBV14 with TRBJ1-3; no clear D gene. This CDR3 region has 15 residues. V was pared by 2 bases and J by 0 bases, with 8 bases between. Germline values: CDR1 SGHDN, CDR2 FVKESK. The CDR3 sequence is CASSQRHLSGNTIYF. In nucleotides, the CDR3 is TGTGCCAGCAGCCAACGACACCTCTCTGGAAACACCATATATTTT.

The chain joins TRBV9 to TRBJ2-1; tentative D call: TRBD2 (6 bases). Germline CDR1 and CDR2: SGDLS and YYNGEE. The CDR3 has 14 residues. Trimming took 0 bases from V and 8 from J, leaving 12 bases between them. CDR3 sequence: CASSVVGGVHEQFF. CDR3 in DNA: TGTGCCAGCAGCGTAGTCGGGGGTGTCCATGAGCAGTTCTTC.

This clonotype was observed a few times. The gene calls are TRBV6-5 and TRBJ1-1; tentatively, D is TRBD1 (6 bases). This CDR3 spans 16 amino acids. Germline-derived CDR1 and CDR2 are MNHEY and SVGAGI. The V end lost 11 bases, the J end lost 6 bases, and 28 bases lay between the germline ends. The CDR3 sequence: CAPRGVGGPSRAEAFF. The CDR3 nucleotides read TGTGCCCCTAGAGGGGTCGGGGGGCCCTCTAGGGCTGAAGCTTTCTTT.

This clonotype was seen repeatedly, ten times or more. The chain employs TRBV14 and TRBJ2-7; the D gene could be TRBD1 or TRBD2 (5 bases each). This CDR3 contains 16 residues. Trimming cost V 4 bases and J 3 bases, with 19 bases left between them. Looked up from germline, CDR1 is SGHDN and CDR2 is FVKESK. As DNA, the CDR3 is TGTGCCAGCAGCCGGGGACGAGGAAGTGCTTTCTACGAGCAGTACTTC. This translates into CASSRGRGSAFYEQYF.